This is a list of T cell receptor beta chains from one sample in a study of early T cells in non-severe SARS-CoV-2 infection. A single record per CDR3 protein comes from TCRdb applying MiXCR to the 5' RACE reads. This sample has over 70,000 distinct CDR3 sequences, with about 14% found just once. The specimen was whole blood, collected at baseline. The receptor set was obtained from an adult who was a healthcare worker with PCR-confirmed SARS-CoV-2 infection or an uninfected control (not recorded which). The CDR3 runs from the conserved cysteine through the conserved F or W. D genes are given only for firm matches. The size of a clone is reported for some rows only, either as once, few or many, or as a class for expanded clones.

v_gene	abundance	j_gene	d_gene	CDR3aa	CDR3nt
TRBV18	few	TRBJ2-6	.	CASSPPGGANVLTF	TGTGCCAGCTCACCACCGGGGGGGGCCAACGTCCTGACTTTC
TRBV2	.	TRBJ2-2	.	CASTMNTGELFF	TGTGCCAGCACTATGAACACCGGGGAGCTGTTTTTT
TRBV2	many	TRBJ1-5	TRBD1	CASSEVTGGSAQHF	TGTGCCAGCAGTGAAGTTACAGGGGGCTCGGCCCAGCATTTT
TRBV28	.	TRBJ2-5	.	CASGSPTQYF	TGTGCCAGCGGGTCCCCGACCCAGTACTTC
TRBV29-1	.	TRBJ2-7	.	CSVVGPGLDEQYF	TGCAGCGTTGTTGGGCCGGGTTTGGACGAGCAGTACTTC
TRBV20-1	.	TRBJ2-1	.	CSARTPSGSSYNEQFF	TGCAGTGCTAGGACCCCCAGCGGGTCCTCCTACAATGAGCAGTTCTTC
TRBV18	few	TRBJ2-4	.	CASSPASYREAKNIQYF	TGTGCCAGCTCTCCGGCCTCCTACAGGGAGGCCAAAAACATTCAGTACTTC
TRBV11-2	few	TRBJ2-5	.	CASSVEGGAETQYF	TGTGCCAGCAGCGTCGAGGGGGGCGCAGAGACCCAGTACTTC
TRBV5-1	many	TRBJ2-5	TRBD2	CASSPGLAGERETQYF	TGCGCCAGCAGTCCAGGACTAGCGGGAGAACGAGAGACCCAGTACTTC
TRBV12-3/TRBV12-4	.	TRBJ2-6	.	CASTPSRLQFSGANVLTF	TGTGCCAGCACCCCCTCCCGCCTTCAGTTCTCTGGGGCCAACGTCCTGACTTTC
TRBV7-9	few	TRBJ1-6	.	CASSRRGQGGSSPLHF	TGTGCCAGCAGCCGCCGGGGGCAGGGAGGGAGTTCACCCCTCCACTTT
TRBV20-1	many	TRBJ2-3	TRBD1	CSAKAWDRDDTQYF	TGCAGTGCTAAGGCGTGGGACAGGGATGATACGCAGTATTTT
TRBV20-1	.	TRBJ2-2	TRBD1	CSARDQGVTGELFF	TGCAGTGCTAGAGATCAGGGGGTAACCGGGGAGCTGTTTTTT
TRBV28	.	TRBJ2-7	.	CASSLPREPYEQYF	TGTGCCAGCAGCCTTCCCCGGGAGCCCTACGAGCAGTACTTC
TRBV5-4	many	TRBJ2-3	.	CASSRAENTDTQYF	TGTGCCAGCTCCAGAGCGGAAAACACAGATACGCAGTATTTT
TRBV20-1	.	TRBJ2-3	TRBD2	CSGLNPSGVTDTQYF	TGCAGTGGCCTAAACCCTAGCGGAGTCACAGATACGCAGTATTTT
TRBV5-4	few	TRBJ2-2	TRBD1	CASTLDRANTGELFF	TGTGCCAGCACCTTGGACAGGGCGAACACCGGGGAGCTGTTTTTT
TRBV2	many	TRBJ2-1	.	CASSGVQGIAYNEQFF	TGTGCCAGCAGTGGGGTCCAGGGGATCGCGTACAATGAGCAGTTCTTC
TRBV20-1	.	TRBJ1-2	.	CSARNQWYGYTF	TGCAGTGCTAGAAACCAATGGTATGGCTACACCTTC
TRBV5-1	.	TRBJ1-1	TRBD1	CASSSGQGRAEAFF	TGCGCCAGCAGCTCGGGACAGGGGAGGGCTGAAGCTTTCTTT
TRBV20-1	few	TRBJ2-7	.	CSASLRGEAYEQYF	TGCAGTGCTAGCCTGAGAGGGGAGGCCTACGAGCAGTACTTC
TRBV29-1	few	TRBJ2-4	.	CSVGYRRGIGNIQYF	TGCAGCGTTGGGTATCGGAGGGGCATTGGAAACATTCAGTACTTC
TRBV6-5	few	TRBJ2-3	.	CASSYRIGLTDTQYF	TGTGCCAGCAGTTATAGAATCGGCCTCACAGATACGCAGTATTTT
TRBV20-1	few	TRBJ2-7	.	CSAPVGGSYEQYF	TGCAGTGCTCCCGTAGGGGGCTCCTACGAGCAGTACTTC
TRBV20-1	few	TRBJ2-1	TRBD2	CSAAPSGKNEQFF	TGCAGTGCTGCCCCGAGCGGGAAGAATGAGCAGTTCTTC
TRBV9	.	TRBJ2-7	TRBD2	CASSVGGLVNYEQYF	TGTGCCAGCAGCGTAGGGGGACTAGTGAACTACGAGCAGTACTTC
TRBV29-1	.	TRBJ2-1	.	CSVEDEGPNEQFF	TGCAGCGTTGAAGATGAGGGCCCGAATGAGCAGTTCTTC
TRBV28	few	TRBJ1-1	.	CASISTEAFF	TGTGCCAGCATTAGTACTGAAGCTTTCTTT
TRBV20-1	.	TRBJ1-5	.	CSAKDSSNQPQHF	TGCAGTGCTAAGGACAGTAGCAATCAGCCCCAGCATTTT